The source of this TCR beta chain is a study of blood T cell repertoires in COVID-19 (dated by TCRdb to about 2020). Study-wide context: Samples from collaborators originated in the United States, Italy and Spain and spanned both the acute and convalescent phases of COVID-19. The material from the prospective study consisted of cDNA or gDNA derived from T cells, B-cell-depleted T cells, or PBMCs. Subjects who had been exposed to COVID-19, were actively infected with it, or had recovered from it provided the deeply sampled blood TCRbeta repertoires that made up the dataset. The repertoires were released in a freely available public database intended as a resource for research on the immune response to SARS-CoV-2. Samples came from the ongoing ImmuneRACE study (first 160 participants) plus 1,254 subjects from 6 global collaborators. Sample metadata almost always included a de-identified subject ID, COVID-19 status, age in years and sex. Where available, HLA class I and class II types were obtained from metadata supplied by the sample provider rather than from assay-based typing. The paper's findings and limits, for the study overall: Clinical and demographic metadata were provided uncurated, with the amount varying by source and participant.

The immunoSEQ Assay, a bias-controlled multiplex PCR, was used to amplify TCRbeta CDR3 regions from genomic DNA. The published analysis was carried out like this. The number of nucleated cells in each sample was estimated by amplification of reference gene primers within the assay. To quantify the absolute abundance of each unique TCRbeta CDR3 rearrangement, sequence reads were collapsed and filtered. For each sample, productive Simpson clonality was calculated by taking the square root of Simpson's diversity index across productive rearrangements. Drawn from immuneACCESS, this table holds only the in-frame rearrangements with V and J called that TCRdb kept. Clones are partly lost; checked studies trace under half to an unresolved V gene and leave the rest unexplained. For V, J and clone size, that table is used; D and trimming come from the DNA. The sample contains 95,000 to 150,000 clones, 88% of them found a single time. More than 1.5% of the sample belongs to the ten largest clones.

Whole blood was collected in K2EDTA tubes by collaborating institutions according to the institutions' own protocols. For TCRbeta analysis, collaborator samples were shipped as frozen whole blood, as isolated PBMCs, or as DNA extracted from either sample type. As concerns this clone: It has no known antigen specificity. No base-level quality is on record; no much larger clone is a single base apart.

The material sequenced was peripheral blood. The TCR sequence derives from a human donor in a cohort sampled during active COVID-19.

The DNA is as follows: TGCGCCAGCAGCTTGGGGGACAGGGAAAAACTGTTTTTT. Its protein product is CASSLGDREKLFF. The V and J genes are TRBV5-1 and TRBJ1-4; 8 bases in the junction line up with TRBD1. The CDR3 holds 13 amino acids from the cysteine to the phenylalanine. The retained sequence is limited to the CDR3, 39 bases, with the frame set at the first base. Compared with germline, V lacks 0 bases and J lacks 8 bases; bases without a gene match: 0. CDR1 and CDR2 were assigned from the germline V gene as SGHRS and YFSETQ. The variable domain in full, with residues beyond the CDR3 obtained from the reference TRBV5-1 and TRBJ1-4 genes, is KAGVTQTPRYLIKTRGQQVTLSCSPISGHRSVSWYQQTPGQGLQFLFEYFSETQRNKGNFPGRFSGRQFSNSRSEMNVSTLELGDSALYLCASSLGDREKLFFGSGTQLSVL.